Following are 26 T cell receptor beta chains from one sample sequenced in a study of Ad26.COV2.S vaccination and SARS-CoV-2 variants. This table comes from immunoSEQ multiplex PCR, and its TCRdb copy is limited to in-frame clones, with some not included. The sample has 350,000 to 500,000 clones; over 75% are singletons. Treatment described: around 19 received Ad26.COV2.S at low or high dose, single or two shots; 5 received placebo; per-sample allocation not given. It was on day 63 after the first vaccine or placebo injection that samples were taken. Sequenced material: peripheral blood, taken in a trial of Ad26.COV2.S vaccine versus placebo. These receptors came from a person aged 18-60 years who received the Ad26.COV2.S COVID-19 vaccine or a placebo.

This chain links TRBV12-3 or TRBV12-4 with TRBJ2-2; D remains unclear. This CDR3 has 13 residues. V lost 3 bases to trimming and J lost 1 base, with 3 bases between them. In DNA, the CDR3 is TGTGCCAGCAGTTTTGGGAACACCGGGGAGCTGTTTTTT. Residues: CASSFGNTGELFF.

The chain employs TRBV5-1 and TRBJ1-1; D ambiguous. This CDR3 comprises 15 residues. V dropped 0 bases and J dropped 2 bases, with 11 bases sitting between them. The germline CDR1 and CDR2 sequences are SGHRS and YFSETQ. The DNA for the CDR3 is TGCGCCAGCAGCTTGGTAGCAACAGCAAACACTGAAGCTTTCTTT. Its translation is CASSLVATANTEAFF.

The rearrangement joins TRBV3-1 (or the pseudogene TRBV3-2) to TRBJ1-2; D not resolved. CDR1 LGHDT and CDR2 YNNKEL come from the germline V gene (reference sequence). V was clipped by 1 base and J by 3 bases, with 9 bases between them. The CDR3 contains 14 residues. CDR3: CASSQGEGYYGYTF. For the CDR3, the DNA is TGTGCCAGCAGCCAAGGGGAGGGATACTATGGCTACACCTTC.

The chain joins TRBV5-6 to TRBJ1-1; D possibly corresponds to TRBD1 (6 bases). V was shortened by 2 bases and J by 5 bases, with 13 bases between the two germline ends. Germline CDR1 SGHDT, CDR2 YYEEEE. The CDR3 contains 14 residues. CDR3: CASSLDPRGTEAFF. CDR3 sequence (DNA): TGTGCCAGCAGCTTAGATCCGAGGGGGACTGAAGCTTTCTTT.

This chain links TRBV7-9 with TRBJ2-2; D may be TRBD1 (5 bases). Germline values: CDR1 SEHNR, CDR2 FQNEAQ (reference sequence). V was pared by 4 bases and J by 5 bases, with 17 bases between. The CDR3 totals 16 residues. The CDR3 DNA sequence: TGTGCCAGCAGCTCCACGGGTCAGGGTGGTACCGGGGAGCTGTTTTTT. Translation: CASSSTGQGGTGELFF.

A word on this clone: The sample holds other DNA sequences that translate to the same CDR3. The genes are TRBV12-3 or TRBV12-4 and TRBJ1-1; D gene ambiguous. The CDR3 contains 13 residues. V was trimmed by 5 bases and J by 1 base, leaving 8 bases between them. Written as DNA, the CDR3 is TGTGCCAGCAGTACGACCGCGAACACTGAAGCTTTCTTT. Translation: CASSTTANTEAFF.

V gene TRBV27 combines with J gene TRBJ1-2, with a tentative D call TRBD1 (5 bases). Deletions cut 6 bases from V and 4 bases from J, with 18 bases between. Per germline, CDR1 MNHEY and CDR2 SMNVEV (reference sequence). The CDR3 contains 15 residues. The chain's CDR3 is CASRELTGGSYGYTF. CDR3 sequence (DNA): TGTGCCAGCAGGGAACTCACAGGCGGGTCCTATGGCTACACCTTC.

Ten or more counts support this clone. The chain couples TRBV7-9 to TRBJ2-7; weak D call: TRBD2 (5 bases). Germline V CDR1 and CDR2: SEHNR, FQNEAQ (reference sequence). The CDR3 contains 13 residues. The V and J ends lost 5 bases and 3 bases respectively, with 11 bases between them. The CDR3 DNA reads TGTGCCAGCAGCGAAGGACTGAACTACGAGCAGTACTTC. This encodes CASSEGLNYEQYF.

This clone appeared once. The chain combines TRBV10-3 with TRBJ2-5; no firm D call. This CDR3 contains 13 residues. The V and J ends lost 3 bases and 5 bases respectively, with 10 bases between them. Germline V lookup: CDR1 ENHRY, CDR2 SYGVKD. CDR3 sequence: CAISDGSWETQYF. The DNA for the CDR3 is TGTGCCATCAGTGACGGGTCGTGGGAGACCCAGTACTTC.

This sequence joins TRBV7-2 and TRBJ2-7, with 8 bases identical to TRBD1. The V segment lost 2 bases and the J segment 4 bases; nucleotides outside the gene matches: 13. Germline V gene data show CDR1 as SGHTA and CDR2 as FQGNSA. The CDR3 extends over 17 amino acids. For the CDR3, the DNA is TGTGCCAGCAGCTTATTTAGGACAGGGTCCTATTCTTACGAGCAGTACTTC. Translated: CASSLFRTGSYSYEQYF.

CDR3 bases: TGTGCCAGCAGCCCAGCGGGGGGGCCTTGGGAGACCCAGTACTTC. The encoded protein is CASSPAGGPWETQYF. This chain joins TRBV7-3 and TRBJ2-5; 10 nucleotides align to TRBD2. The CDR3 has 15 amino acids. V shed 5 bases, J shed 5 bases, and the junction held 8 bases outside the gene matches. CDR1 is SGHTA and CDR2 is FQGTGA in the germline V gene.

This clone was detected a few times. This chain connects TRBV7-9 to TRBJ2-3; TRBD1 agrees at 7 bases. The CDR3 runs 15 residues. From germline, CDR1 is SEHNR and CDR2 FQNEAQ (reference sequence). The J segment lost 3 bases and the V segment lost 2 bases, leaving 5 bases of the junction unmatched. CDR3 amino acids: CASSLNRGVTDTQYF. CDR3 sequence (DNA): TGTGCCAGCAGCTTAAACAGGGGAGTTACAGATACGCAGTATTTT.

In its sample, this clone was seen once. The chain's CDR3 is CASSFKVRVRDSPLHF. The CDR3 region has the DNA TGTGCCAGCAGCTTTAAGGTGAGGGTTAGGGATTCACCCCTCCACTTT. The rearrangement joins TRBV11-2 to TRBJ1-6; no clear D gene. Germline CDR1 reads SGHAT; CDR2 reads FQNNGV. There are 16 residues in the CDR3. V dropped 3 bases and J dropped 8 bases, with 17 bases sitting between them.

CDR3 residues: CASSPSQGGLYGQIYEQYF. CDR3 DNA: TGTGCCAGCAGCCCTAGCCAAGGAGGACTATATGGACAGATCTACGAGCAGTACTTC. The rearrangement links TRBV7-9 to TRBJ2-7; D may be TRBD1 or TRBD2 (6 bases each). The CDR3 is 19 amino acids. Per the germline V gene, CDR1 is SEHNR and CDR2 is FQNEAQ (reference sequence). V was cut by 5 bases and J by 3 bases, with 29 bases left in between. The full variable domain, with the rest looked up from reference TRBV7-9 and TRBJ2-7, is DTGVSQNPRHKITKRGQNVTFRCDPISEHNRLYWYRQTLGQGPEFLTYFQNEAQLEKSRLLSDRFSAERPKGSFSTLEIQRTEQGDSAMYLCASSPSQGGLYGQIYEQYFGPGTRLTVT.

The V gene is TRBV29-1, the J gene TRBJ2-3, with D perhaps being TRBD1 or TRBD2 (5 bases each). CDR1 SQVTM and CDR2 ANQGSEA come from the germline V gene. The CDR3 loop spans 13 amino acids. The ends were cut back, 6 bases at V and 0 bases at J, with 10 bases in the middle. The CDR3: CSVSRDSTDTQYF. Here the CDR3 DNA reads TGCAGCGTGTCCAGGGACAGCACAGATACGCAGTATTTT.

The rearrangement joins TRBV9 to TRBJ1-1; a weak D match, TRBD1 (6 bases). This CDR3 contains 15 residues. Germline CDR1 is SGDLS and CDR2 is YYNGEE. V was trimmed by 0 bases and J by 2 bases, leaving 11 bases between them. CDR3 DNA sequence: TGTGCCAGCAGCGTAGACGGGGGCCTTAACACTGAAGCTTTCTTT. Its protein product is CASSVDGGLNTEAFF.

The chain recombines TRBV6-4 with TRBJ2-2; tentatively, D is TRBD1 (6 bases). Germline assignment: CDR1 MRHNA and CDR2 SNTAGT. The germline V and J ends were trimmed by 2 bases and 1 base, with 8 bases remaining between them. This CDR3 spans 15 amino acids. CDR3 protein: CASSDKGQNTGELFF. DNA for the CDR3: TGTGCCAGCAGTGACAAGGGACAGAACACCGGGGAGCTGTTTTTT.

This chain connects TRBV18 to TRBJ2-7; 8 bases are a match to TRBD1. Trimming removed 4 bases from V and 3 bases from J; junction bases left unmatched: 5. Germline V gene lookup returns CDR1 KGHSH and CDR2 LQKENI. This CDR3 comprises 14 residues. CDR3 sequence reads: CASSRRDRSYEQYF. The CDR3 region has the DNA TGTGCCAGCTCACGGAGGGACAGGAGCTACGAGCAGTACTTC.

The J gene is TRBJ2-7, the V gene TRBV10-3, with 9 bases lining up with TRBD1. Germline trimming cut 4 bases from V and 5 bases from J; bases unmatched to any gene: 6. Germline V gives CDR1 ENHRY, CDR2 SYGVKD. This CDR3 region has 14 residues. Written as DNA, the CDR3 is TGTGCCATCAGTGGGGGACAGGGAGAGGACGAGCAGTACTTC. As protein: CAISGGQGEDEQYF.

The rearrangement links TRBV30 to TRBJ2-5, with TRBD1 matching 9 bases. J lost 5 bases, V lost 5 bases, and 9 bases had no gene match. This CDR3 comprises 14 residues. Germline V gives CDR1 GTSNPN, CDR2 SVGIG (reference sequence). The CDR3 region is CAWEPGQGRETQYF. CDR3 DNA: TGTGCCTGGGAACCGGGACAGGGTCGGGAGACCCAGTACTTC. Using reference TRBV30 and TRBJ2-5 for the parts outside the CDR3, the full variable domain is SQTIHQWPATLVQPVGSPLSLECTVEGTSNPNLYWYRQAAGRGLQLLFYSVGIGQISSEVPQNLSASRPQDRQFILSSKKLLLSDSGFYLCAWEPGQGRETQYFGPGTRLLVL.

The chain joins TRBV29-1 to TRBJ1-4, with D perhaps matching TRBD1 (5 bases). This CDR3 is built from 13 residues. Deletions cut 5 bases from V and 8 bases from J, with 15 bases between. Germline assignment: CDR1 SQVTM and CDR2 ANQGSEA. The CDR3 protein is CSVPVGGLEKLFF. CDR3 nucleotides: TGCAGCGTTCCAGTGGGGGGTTTGGAAAAACTGTTTTTT.

The V gene is TRBV6-5, the J gene TRBJ2-5; D unresolved. The V and J ends lost 7 bases and 2 bases respectively, with 5 bases between them. CDR3 length: 11 amino acids. CDR1 is MNHEY, CDR2 SVGAGI, per germline. This CDR3 reads CASTEQETQYF. In DNA, the CDR3 is TGTGCCAGCACAGAACAAGAGACCCAGTACTTC.

The J gene is TRBJ2-7, the V gene TRBV9, with D perhaps given as TRBD1 or TRBD2 (6 bases each). V was cut by 0 bases and J by 3 bases, with 16 bases left in between. Germline lookup yields CDR1 SGDLS and CDR2 YYNGEE. This CDR3 spans 16 amino acids. DNA for the CDR3: TGTGCCAGCAGCGTAGCACCGGGGGCAGCCGGCTACGAGCAGTACTTC. It codes for CASSVAPGAAGYEQYF.

The chain recombines TRBV6-1 with TRBJ2-7; D ambiguous. The CDR3 is 15 amino acids. Trimming removed 1 base at V and 0 bases at J, with 10 bases between. Germline CDR1 and CDR2: MNHNS and SASEGT. The CDR3 nucleotides read TGTGCCAGCAGTGAAGGTTTAGGGCCCTCCTACGAGCAGTACTTC. Amino acids: CASSEGLGPSYEQYF.

The chain joins TRBV9 to TRBJ1-6; D is unclear. Per germline, CDR1 SGDLS and CDR2 YYNGEE. V gave up 0 bases and J gave up 3 bases, with 7 bases separating them. CDR3 length: 15 residues. The CDR3 loop is CASSVAADYNSPLHF. The CDR3 DNA sequence: TGTGCCAGCAGCGTAGCAGCGGACTATAATTCACCCCTCCACTTT.

V and J are TRBV5-5 and TRBJ2-6, with D hard to call. V shed 4 bases and J shed 2 bases, with 7 bases lying between them. Germline V gene lookup returns CDR1 SGHKS and CDR2 YYEKEE (reference sequence). There are 14 residues in the CDR3. The CDR3 DNA follows: TGTGCCAGCAGCCCCCGGCCTGGGGCCAACGTCCTGACTTTC. Translated, it gives CASSPRPGANVLTF. Filled out from reference TRBV5-5 and TRBJ2-6, the complete variable domain reads DAGVTQSPTHLIKTRGQQVTLRCSPISGHKSVSWYQQVLGQGPQFIFQYYEKEERGRGNFPDRFSARQFPNYSSELNVNALLLGDSALYLCASSPRPGANVLTFGAGSRLTVL.